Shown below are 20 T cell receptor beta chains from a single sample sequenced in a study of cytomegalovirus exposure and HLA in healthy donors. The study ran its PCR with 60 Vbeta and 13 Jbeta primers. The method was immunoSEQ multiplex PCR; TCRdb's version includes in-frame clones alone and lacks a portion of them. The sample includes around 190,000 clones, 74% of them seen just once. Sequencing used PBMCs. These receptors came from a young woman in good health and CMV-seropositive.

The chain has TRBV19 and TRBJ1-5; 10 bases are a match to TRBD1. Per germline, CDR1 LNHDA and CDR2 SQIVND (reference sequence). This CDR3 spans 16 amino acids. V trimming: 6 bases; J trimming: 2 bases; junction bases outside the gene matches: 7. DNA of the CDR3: TGTGCCAGTAGCTCCCGGGACAGGGGTCGCAATCAGCCCCAGCATTTT. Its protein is CASSSRDRGRNQPQHF.

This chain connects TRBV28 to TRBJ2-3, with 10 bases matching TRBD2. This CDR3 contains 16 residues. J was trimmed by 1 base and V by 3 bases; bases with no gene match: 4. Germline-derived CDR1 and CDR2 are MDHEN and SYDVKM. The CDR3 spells CASSFVSGRGTDTQYF. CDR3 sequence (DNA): TGTGCCAGCAGTTTCGTAAGCGGGAGGGGCACAGATACGCAGTATTTT.

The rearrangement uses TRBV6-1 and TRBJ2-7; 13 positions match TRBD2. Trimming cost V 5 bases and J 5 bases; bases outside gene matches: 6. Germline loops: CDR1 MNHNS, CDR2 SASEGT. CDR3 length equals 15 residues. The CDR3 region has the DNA TGTGCCAGCAGTCTGCGGACTAGCGGGAGCCACGAGCAGTACTTC. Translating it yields CASSLRTSGSHEQYF.

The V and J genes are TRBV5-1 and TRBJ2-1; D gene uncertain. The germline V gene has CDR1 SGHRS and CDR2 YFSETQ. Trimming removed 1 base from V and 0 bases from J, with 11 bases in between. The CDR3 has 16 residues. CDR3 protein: CASSLMEFNSYNEQFF. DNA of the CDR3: TGCGCCAGCAGCTTGATGGAGTTTAACTCCTACAATGAGCAGTTCTTC.

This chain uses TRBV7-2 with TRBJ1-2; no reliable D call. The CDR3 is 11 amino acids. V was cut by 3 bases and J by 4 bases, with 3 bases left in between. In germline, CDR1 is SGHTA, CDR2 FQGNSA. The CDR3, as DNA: TGTGCCAGCAGCTTCGTCTATGGCTACACCTTC. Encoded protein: CASSFVYGYTF. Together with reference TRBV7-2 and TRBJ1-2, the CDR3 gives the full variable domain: GAGVSQSPSNKVTEKGKDVELRCDPISGHTALYWYRQSLGQGLEFLIYFQGNSAPDKSGLPSDRFSAERTGGSVSTLTIQRTQQEDSAVYLCASSFVYGYTFGSGTRLTVV.

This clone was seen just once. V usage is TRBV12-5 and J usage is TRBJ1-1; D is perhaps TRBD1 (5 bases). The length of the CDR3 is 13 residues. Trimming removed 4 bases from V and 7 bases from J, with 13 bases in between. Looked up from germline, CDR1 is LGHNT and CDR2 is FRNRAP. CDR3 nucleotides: TGTGCTAGTGGTTCCACAGACAGTTTTGAAGCTTTCTTT. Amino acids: CASGSTDSFEAFF. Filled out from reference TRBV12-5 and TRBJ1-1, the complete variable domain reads DARVTQTPRHKVTEMGQEVTMRCQPILGHNTVFWYRQTMMQGLELLAYFRNRAPLDDSGMPKDRFSAEMPDATLATLKIQPSEPRDSAVYFCASGSTDSFEAFFGQGTRLTVV.

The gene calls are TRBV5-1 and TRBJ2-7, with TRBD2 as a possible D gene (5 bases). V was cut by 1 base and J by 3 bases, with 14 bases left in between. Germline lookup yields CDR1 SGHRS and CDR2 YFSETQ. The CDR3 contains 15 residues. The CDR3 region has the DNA TGCGCCAGCAGCTTGAAGTTTGAGGGAAACTACGAGCAGTACTTC. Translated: CASSLKFEGNYEQYF.

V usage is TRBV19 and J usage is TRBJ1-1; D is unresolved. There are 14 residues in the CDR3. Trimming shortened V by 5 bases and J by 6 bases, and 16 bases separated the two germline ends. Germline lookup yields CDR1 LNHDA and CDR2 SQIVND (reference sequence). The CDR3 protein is CASSAGRARAEAFF. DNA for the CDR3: TGTGCCAGTAGTGCCGGGAGGGCGAGGGCTGAAGCTTTCTTT.

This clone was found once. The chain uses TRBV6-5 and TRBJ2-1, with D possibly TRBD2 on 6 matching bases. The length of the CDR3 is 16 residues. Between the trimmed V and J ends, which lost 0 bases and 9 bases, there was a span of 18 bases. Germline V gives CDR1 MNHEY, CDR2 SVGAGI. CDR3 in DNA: TGTGCCAGCAGTTACTCGGAGGGTCCAGTTTTAAGTGAGCAGTTCTTC. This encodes CASSYSEGPVLSEQFF.

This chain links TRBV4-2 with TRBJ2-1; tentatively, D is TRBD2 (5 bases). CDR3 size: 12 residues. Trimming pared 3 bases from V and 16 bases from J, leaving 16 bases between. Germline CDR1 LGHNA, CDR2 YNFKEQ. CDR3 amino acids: CASSHPLGSQFF. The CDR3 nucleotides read TGTGCCAGCAGCCATCCGCTGGGGAGCCAATTCTTC.

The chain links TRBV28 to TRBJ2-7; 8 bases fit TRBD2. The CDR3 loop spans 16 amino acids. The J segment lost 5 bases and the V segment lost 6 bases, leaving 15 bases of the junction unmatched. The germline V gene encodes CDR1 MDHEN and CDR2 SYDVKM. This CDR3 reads CASSARSGGNRDEQYF. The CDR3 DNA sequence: TGTGCCAGCAGCGCCCGGTCGGGAGGGAATCGAGACGAGCAGTACTTC.

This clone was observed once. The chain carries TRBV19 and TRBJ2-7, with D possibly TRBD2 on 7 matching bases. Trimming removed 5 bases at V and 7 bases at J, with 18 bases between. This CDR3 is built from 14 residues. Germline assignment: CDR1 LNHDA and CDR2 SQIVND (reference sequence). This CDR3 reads CASSGRLQGGEQYF. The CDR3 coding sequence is TGTGCCAGTAGTGGGAGACTACAGGGAGGGGAGCAGTACTTC. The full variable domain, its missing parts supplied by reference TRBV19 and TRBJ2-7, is DGGITQSPKYLFRKEGQNVTLSCEQNLNHDAMYWYRQDPGQGLRLIYYSQIVNDFQKGDIAEGYSVSREKKESFPLTVTSAQKNPTAFYLCASSGRLQGGEQYFGPGTRLTVT.

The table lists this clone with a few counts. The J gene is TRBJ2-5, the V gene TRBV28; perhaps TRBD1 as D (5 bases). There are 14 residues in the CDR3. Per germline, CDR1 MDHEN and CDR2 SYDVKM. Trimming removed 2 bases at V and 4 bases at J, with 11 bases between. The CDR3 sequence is CASSLTGQRETQYF. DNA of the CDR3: TGTGCCAGCAGTTTAACAGGCCAGCGAGAGACCCAGTACTTC.

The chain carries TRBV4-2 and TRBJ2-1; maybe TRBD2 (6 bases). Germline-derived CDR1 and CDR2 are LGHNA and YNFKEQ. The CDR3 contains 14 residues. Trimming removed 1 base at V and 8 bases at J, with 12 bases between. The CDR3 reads CASSQVGGGDEQFF. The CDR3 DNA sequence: TGTGCCAGCAGCCAAGTCGGCGGCGGGGATGAGCAGTTCTTC.

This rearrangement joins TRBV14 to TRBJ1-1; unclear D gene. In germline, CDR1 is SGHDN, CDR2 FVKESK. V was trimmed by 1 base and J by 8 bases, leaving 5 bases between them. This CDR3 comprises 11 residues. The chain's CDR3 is CASSQVREAFF. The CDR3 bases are TGTGCCAGCAGCCAAGTTAGAGAAGCTTTCTTT.

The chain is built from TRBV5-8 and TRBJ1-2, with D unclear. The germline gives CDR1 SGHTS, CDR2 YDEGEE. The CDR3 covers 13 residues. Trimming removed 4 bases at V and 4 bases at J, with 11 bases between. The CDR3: CASSDDGVYGYTF. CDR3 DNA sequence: TGTGCCAGCAGCGACGACGGAGTCTATGGCTACACCTTC.

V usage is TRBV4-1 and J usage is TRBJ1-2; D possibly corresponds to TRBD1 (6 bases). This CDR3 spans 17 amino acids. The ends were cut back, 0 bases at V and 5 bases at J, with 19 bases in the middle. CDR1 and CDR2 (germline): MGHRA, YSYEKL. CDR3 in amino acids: CASSQEGGGGARYGYTF. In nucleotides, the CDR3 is TGCGCCAGCAGCCAAGAGGGAGGGGGAGGGGCAAGGTATGGCTACACCTTC.

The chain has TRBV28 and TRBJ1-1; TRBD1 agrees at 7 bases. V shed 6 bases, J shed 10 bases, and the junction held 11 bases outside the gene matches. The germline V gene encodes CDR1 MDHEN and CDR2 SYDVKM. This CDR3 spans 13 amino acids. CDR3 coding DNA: TGTGCCAGCAGCCGACAGGGAAAGGTTGGAGCTTTCTTT. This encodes CASSRQGKVGAFF.

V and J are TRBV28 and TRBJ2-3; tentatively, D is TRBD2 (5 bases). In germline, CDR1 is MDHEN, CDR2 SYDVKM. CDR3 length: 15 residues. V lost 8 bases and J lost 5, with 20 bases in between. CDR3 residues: CASFSLAPEGDTQYF. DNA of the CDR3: TGTGCCAGCTTCTCGCTAGCTCCCGAGGGAGATACGCAGTATTTT. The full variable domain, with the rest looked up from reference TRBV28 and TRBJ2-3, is DVKVTQSSRYLVKRTGEKVFLECVQDMDHENMFWYRQDPGLGLRLIYFSYDVKMKEKGDIPEGYSVSREKKERFSLILESASTNQTSMYLCASFSLAPEGDTQYFGPGTRLTVL.

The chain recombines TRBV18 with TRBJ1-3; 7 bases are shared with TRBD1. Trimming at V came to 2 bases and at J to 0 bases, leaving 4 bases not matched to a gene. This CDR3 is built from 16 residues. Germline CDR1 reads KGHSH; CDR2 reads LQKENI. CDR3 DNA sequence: TGTGCCAGCTCACCAAAGGGGGCGAGCTCTGGAAACACCATATATTTT. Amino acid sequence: CASSPKGASSGNTIYF.